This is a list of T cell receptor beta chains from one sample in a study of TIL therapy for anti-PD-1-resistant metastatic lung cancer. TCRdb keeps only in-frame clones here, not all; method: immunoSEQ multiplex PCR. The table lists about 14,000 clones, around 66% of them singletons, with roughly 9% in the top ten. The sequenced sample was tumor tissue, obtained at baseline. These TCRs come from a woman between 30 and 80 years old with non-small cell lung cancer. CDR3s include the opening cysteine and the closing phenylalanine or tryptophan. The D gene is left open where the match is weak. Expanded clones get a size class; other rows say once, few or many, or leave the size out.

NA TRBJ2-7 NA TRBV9 CASSPLGSGPYEQYF TGTGCCAGCAGCCCCCTCGGTAGCGGCCCCTACGAGCAGTACTTC
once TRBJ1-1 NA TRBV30 CAWSSGRFTEAFF TGTGCCTGGAGTTCAGGGCGATTCACTGAAGCTTTCTTT
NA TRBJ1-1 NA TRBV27 CASKGSRVNTEAFF TGTGCCAGCAAAGGCTCCAGGGTGAACACTGAAGCTTTCTTT
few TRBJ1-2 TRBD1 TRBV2 CASSGLDRERYGYTF TGTGCCAGCAGCGGACTAGACAGGGAGCGCTATGGCTACACCTTC
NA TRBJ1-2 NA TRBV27 CASSQRGEYGYTF TGTGCCAGCAGTCAAAGGGGGGAATATGGCTACACCTTC
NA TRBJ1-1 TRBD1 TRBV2 CASSERGQEYTEAFF TGTGCCAGCAGTGAAAGGGGGCAGGAGTACACTGAAGCTTTCTTT
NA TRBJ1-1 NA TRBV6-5 CASSFDTVEAFF TGTGCCAGCAGTTTCGACACGGTTGAAGCTTTCTTT
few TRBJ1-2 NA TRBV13 CASSSYSRESPNYGYTF TGTGCCAGCAGCTCATACTCCCGAGAATCCCCTAACTATGGCTACACCTTC
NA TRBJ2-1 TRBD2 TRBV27 CASAPLGLAVYRDHEQFF TGTGCCAGCGCTCCTCTAGGACTAGCGGTATACCGGGACCATGAGCAGTTCTTC
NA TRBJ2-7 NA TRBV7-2 CASSPTGEYEQYF TGTGCCAGCAGCCCGACGGGAGAGTACGAGCAGTACTTC
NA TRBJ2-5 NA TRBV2 CASIPIGQTQETQYF TGTGCCAGCATTCCCATTGGACAGACCCAAGAGACCCAGTACTTC
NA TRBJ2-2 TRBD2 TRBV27 CASSLYGGGAGTGELFF TGTGCCAGCAGTTTATACGGCGGGGGGGCGGGTACCGGGGAGCTGTTTTTT
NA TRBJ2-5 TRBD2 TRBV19 CASSRGSGGETQYF TGTGCCAGTAGTAGGGGGTCGGGGGGGGAGACCCAGTACTTC
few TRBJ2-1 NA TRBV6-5 CASSYSGADEQFF TGTGCCAGCAGTTACTCAGGGGCGGATGAGCAGTTCTTC
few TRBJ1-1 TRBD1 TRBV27 CASSKKTGDQTEAFF TGTGCCAGCAGCAAAAAGACAGGGGATCAAACTGAAGCTTTCTTT
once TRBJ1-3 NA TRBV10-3 CAISEGGNTIYF TGTGCCATCAGTGAGGGGGGAAACACCATATATTTT
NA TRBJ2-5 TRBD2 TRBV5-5 CASSPTGGWLETQYF TGTGCCAGCAGTCCCACGGGGGGATGGCTGGAGACCCAGTACTTC
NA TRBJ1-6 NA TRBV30 CAWGGGSPLHF TGTGCTTGGGGGGGTGGTTCACCCCTCCACTTT
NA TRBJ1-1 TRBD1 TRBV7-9 CASSPGQGPNTEAFF TGTGCCAGCAGCCCTGGACAGGGCCCGAACACTGAAGCTTTCTTT
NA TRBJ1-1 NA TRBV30 CAWSLRATEAFF TGTGCCTGGAGCTTAAGGGCCACTGAAGCTTTCTTT
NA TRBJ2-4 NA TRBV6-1 CASSDWGRAKNIQYF TGTGCCAGCAGTGACTGGGGCCGAGCCAAAAACATTCAGTACTTC
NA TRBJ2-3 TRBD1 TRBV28 CASRQQGLGTDTQYF TGTGCCAGCAGGCAACAGGGGCTTGGGACAGATACGCAGTATTTT
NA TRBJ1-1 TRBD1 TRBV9 CASSPRTGGLMNTEAFF TGTGCCAGCAGCCCACGGACAGGGGGCCTTATGAACACTGAAGCTTTCTTT
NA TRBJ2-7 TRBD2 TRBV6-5 CASSYLRRTSGNEQYF TGTGCCAGCAGTTACCTTCGAAGGACTAGCGGGAACGAGCAGTACTTC
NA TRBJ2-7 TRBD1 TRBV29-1 CSVWAQGVYEQYF TGCAGCGTCTGGGCACAGGGGGTATACGAGCAGTACTTC
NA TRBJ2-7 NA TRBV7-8 CASSFGAGLNF TGTGCCAGCAGCTTTGGGGCAGGGTTAAACTTC
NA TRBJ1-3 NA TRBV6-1 CASSELRDSGNTIYF TGTGCCAGCAGTGAACTCAGGGACTCTGGAAACACCATATATTTT
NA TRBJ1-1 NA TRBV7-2 CASSLGAARYTEAFF TGTGCCAGCAGCTTAGGTGCAGCAAGGTACACTGAGGCTTTCTTT
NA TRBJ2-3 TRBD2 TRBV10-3 CAIVASGSTDTQYF TGTGCCATCGTCGCTAGCGGCAGCACAGATACGCAGTATTTT
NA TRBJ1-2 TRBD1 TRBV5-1 CASSYLVQGEGYTF TGCGCCAGCAGCTATCTCGTACAGGGGGAGGGCTACACCTTC
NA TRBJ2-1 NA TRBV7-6 CASSPTGGNYNEQFF TGTGCCAGCAGTCCGACCGGGGGCAATTACAATGAGCAGTTCTTC
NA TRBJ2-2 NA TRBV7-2 CAGIWGTFAGELFF TGTGCCGGGATCTGGGGTACTTTTGCCGGGGAGCTGTTTTTT
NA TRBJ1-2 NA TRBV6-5 CASSRQNYGYTF TGTGCCAGCAGTCGCCAGAACTATGGCTACACCTTC
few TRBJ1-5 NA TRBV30 CAWSTGGDQPQHF TGTGCCTGGAGTACCGGAGGCGATCAGCCCCAGCATTTT
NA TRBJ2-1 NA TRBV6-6 CASSYGSGSNEQFF TGTGCCAGCAGTTACGGGAGCGGGTCTAATGAGCAGTTCTTC
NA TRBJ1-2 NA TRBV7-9 CASSLDGSGGHGYTF TGTGCCAGCAGCTTAGATGGGTCAGGTGGACATGGCTACACCTTC
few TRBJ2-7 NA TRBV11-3 CASSLAGSYEQYF TGTGCCAGCAGCTTAGCGGGCTCCTACGAGCAGTACTTC
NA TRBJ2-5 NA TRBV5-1 CASSLRANQETQYF TGCGCCAGCAGCTTACGGGCAAACCAAGAGACCCAGTACTTC
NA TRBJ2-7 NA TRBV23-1 CASSQPRAPYEQYF TGCGCCAGCAGTCAACCCCGCGCCCCCTACGAGCAGTACTTC
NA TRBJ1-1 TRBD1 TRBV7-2 CASSLATGYDTEAFF TGTGCCAGCAGCTTAGCGACAGGGTACGACACTGAAGCTTTCTTT
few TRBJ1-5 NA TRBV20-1 CSARGDQPQHF TGCAGTGCTAGGGGGGATCAGCCCCAGCATTTT
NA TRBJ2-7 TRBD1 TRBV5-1 CASSSGGTGPRHEQYF TGCGCCAGCAGCTCAGGTGGGACAGGACCCCGCCACGAGCAGTACTTC
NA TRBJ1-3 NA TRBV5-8 CASSLDGGSGNTIYF TGTGCCAGCAGCTTGGACGGAGGCTCTGGAAACACCATATATTTT
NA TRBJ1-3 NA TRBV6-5 CASSSSDSKRPIYF TGTGCCAGCAGTTCCTCAGACTCTAAACGCCCCATATATTTT
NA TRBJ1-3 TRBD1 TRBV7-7 CASSFGPPGQGANTIYF TGTGCCAGCAGCTTTGGGCCACCGGGACAGGGGGCAAACACCATATATTTT
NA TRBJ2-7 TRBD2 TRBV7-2 CASLGLAGAPSYEQYF TGTGCCAGCCTTGGGCTAGCGGGGGCGCCCTCCTACGAGCAGTACTTC
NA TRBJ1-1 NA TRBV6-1 CASSVRVGLSTEAFF TGTGCCAGCAGTGTGAGGGTCGGTCTGAGCACTGAAGCTTTCTTT
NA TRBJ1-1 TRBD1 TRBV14 CASSRQGYSEAFF TGTGCCAGCAGCCGACAGGGGTATAGTGAAGCTTTCTTT
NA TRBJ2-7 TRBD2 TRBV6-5 CASREGTSGYEQYF TGTGCCAGCAGGGAAGGGACTAGCGGCTACGAGCAGTACTTC
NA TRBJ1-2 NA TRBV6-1 CASLPGGSYGYTF TGTGCCAGCCTCCCGGGGGGGAGCTATGGCTACACCTTC
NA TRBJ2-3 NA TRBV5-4 CASSFQGTTDTQYF TGTGCCAGCAGCTTTCAGGGGACGACAGATACGCAGTATTTT
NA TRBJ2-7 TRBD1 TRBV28 CASSTTGTEQYF TGTGCCAGCAGTACGACAGGGACCGAGCAGTACTTC
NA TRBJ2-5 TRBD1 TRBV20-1 CRAQGVQGDF TGCAGGGCCCAAGGGGTACAGGGGGACTTC
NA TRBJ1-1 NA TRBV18 CASSPNAMNTEAFF TGTGCCAGCTCACCAAATGCCATGAACACTGAAGCTTTCTTT
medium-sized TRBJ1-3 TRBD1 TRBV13 CASSLGRQGAGNTIYF TGTGCCAGCAGCTTAGGTCGACAGGGGGCTGGAAACACCATATATTTT
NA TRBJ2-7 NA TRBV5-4 CASSPWAGGDYEQYF TGTGCCAGCAGCCCCTGGGCCGGGGGCGACTACGAGCAGTACTTC
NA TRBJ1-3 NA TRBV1 CTSNTPDCTETDGGNTIYF TGCACCAGCAACACTCCCGACTGTACGGAAACAGACGGAGGAAACACCATATATTTT
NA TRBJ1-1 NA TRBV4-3 CASSQWSGSQNTEAFF TGCGCCAGCAGCCAATGGTCTGGCAGCCAGAACACTGAAGCTTTCTTT